The 17 T cell receptor beta chains below were found in one sample sequenced in a study of cytomegalovirus exposure and HLA in healthy donors. The PCR had 60 Vbeta and 13 Jbeta primers. Assay: immunoSEQ multiplex PCR; the TCRdb copy retains only in-frame clones and omits some. The repertoire holds around 300,000 clones, with roughly 70% as singletons. Sequenced input: PBMCs. All receptors derive from a female donor in good health and CMV-seronegative.

This clone was counted only a few times. This chain connects TRBV5-1 to TRBJ1-4; the D is unclear. The CDR3 has 15 residues. CDR1 is SGHRS, CDR2 YFSETQ, per germline. Trimming took 0 bases from V and 3 from J, leaving 9 bases between them. CDR3 loop: CASSLDRGANEKLFF. The CDR3 DNA is TGCGCCAGCAGCTTGGATCGGGGTGCTAATGAAAAACTGTTTTTT.

A few counts support this clone. V gene TRBV9 combines with J gene TRBJ1-1; D is unclear. V lost 3 bases and J lost 7, with 7 bases in between. Germline CDR1 reads SGDLS; CDR2 reads YYNGEE. The CDR3 is 11 residues long. The CDR3 DNA sequence: TGTGCCAGCAGCGCCGGGAGTGAAGCTTTCTTT. Its protein is CASSAGSEAFF.

The chain carries TRBV14 and TRBJ1-4; TRBD1 matches at 7 bases. Per germline, CDR1 SGHDN and CDR2 FVKESK. V was pared by 0 bases and J by 4 bases, with 8 bases of the junction left unmatched. The CDR3 runs 17 residues. CDR3 coding DNA: TGTGCCAGCAGCCAAGAAGCCTCCGGGACAGTTAATGAAAAACTGTTTTTT. It specifies CASSQEASGTVNEKLFF.

The genes are TRBV6-1 and TRBJ2-7; 10 bases agree with TRBD2. The CDR3 is 15 amino acids. Losses at the gene ends were 6 bases for V and 6 bases for J; bases not matched to a gene: 11. The germline gives CDR1 MNHNS, CDR2 SASEGT. In nucleotides, the CDR3 is TGTGCCAGCAGGAGGCCATCTAGCGGGAGTGGCGAGCAGTACTTC. This encodes CASRRPSSGSGEQYF.

The J gene is TRBJ1-1, the V gene TRBV10-3; 7 bases agree with TRBD1. CDR3 length: 13 amino acids. CDR1 ENHRY and CDR2 SYGVKD come from the germline V gene. V lost 9 bases to trimming and J lost 1 base; unmatched junction nucleotides: 5. This CDR3 reads CAIRDRENTEAFF. CDR3 DNA sequence: TGTGCCATTCGGGACAGAGAGAACACTGAAGCTTTCTTT.

CDR3 DNA: TGCGCCAGCAGCAAGGGACAGGCCACTAACTATGGCTACACCTTC. Translation: CASSKGQATNYGYTF. The chain has TRBV5-1 and TRBJ1-2; 8 nucleotides match TRBD1. V was pared by 4 bases and J by 0 bases, with 5 bases of the junction left unmatched. Per germline, CDR1 SGHRS and CDR2 YFSETQ. CDR3 length: 15 residues.

The chain carries TRBV10-2 and TRBJ2-1, with 7 bases matching TRBD2. V lost 7 bases and J lost 1; bases outside the gene matches: 10. In germline, CDR1 is WSHSY, CDR2 SAAADI. This CDR3 region has 16 residues. The CDR3 bases are TGCGCCAGCATGGAGGATAGCGGGCCATCCTACAATGAGCAGTTCTTC. This translates into CASMEDSGPSYNEQFF.

This chain joins TRBV28 and TRBJ1-2, with 10 nucleotides matching TRBD1. The CDR3 has 13 residues. Germline loops: CDR1 MDHEN, CDR2 SYDVKM. V lost 2 bases to trimming and J lost 6 bases; unmatched junction nucleotides: 0. DNA for the CDR3: TGTGCCAGCAGTTTAGACAGGGGGCATGGCTACACCTTC. This gives the protein CASSLDRGHGYTF.

The rearrangement uses TRBV7-2 and TRBJ2-7; D possibly corresponds to TRBD2 (5 bases). The CDR3 spans 14 residues. Trimming pared 10 bases from V and 0 bases from J, leaving 16 bases between. Germline CDR1 and CDR2: SGHTA and FQGNSA. The CDR3 loop reads CATSIPGNSYEQYF. DNA of the CDR3: TGTGCCACCTCCATTCCGGGGAACTCCTACGAGCAGTACTTC.

This clone came up once. V gene TRBV28 combines with J gene TRBJ1-3, with D unclear. The CDR3 spans 14 residues. Looked up from germline, CDR1 is MDHEN and CDR2 is SYDVKM. Trimming stripped 2 bases from V and 1 base from J, with 6 bases between. In nucleotides, the CDR3 is TGTGCCAGCAGTTTACGGGTGTCTGGAAACACCATATATTTT. As protein: CASSLRVSGNTIYF.

The chain links TRBV5-6 to TRBJ2-7, with TRBD2 identical over 7 bases. The CDR3 is 13 amino acids. With V trimmed by 5 bases and J by 3 bases, 5 bases remained unmatched. Per the germline V gene, CDR1 is SGHDT and CDR2 is YYEEEE. This CDR3 is CASRTWGGYEQYF. CDR3 DNA sequence: TGTGCCAGCAGGACTTGGGGGGGCTACGAGCAGTACTTC.

The V call is TRBV10-1, the J call TRBJ2-6; maybe TRBD2 (5 bases). The CDR3 has 14 residues. Trimming removed 5 bases at V and 1 base at J, with 6 bases between. Germline CDR1 reads WNHNN; CDR2 reads SYGVQD (reference sequence). DNA for the CDR3: TGCGCCAGCAGTCGAGGGTCTGGGGCCAACGTCCTGACTTTC. Translating it yields CASSRGSGANVLTF.

This rearrangement joins TRBV27 to TRBJ2-1, with D possibly being TRBD2 (5 bases). Germline CDR1 is MNHEY and CDR2 is SMNVEV (reference sequence). The CDR3 loop spans 15 amino acids. Trimming pared 4 bases from V and 0 bases from J, leaving 10 bases between. In DNA form, the CDR3 reads TGTGCCAGCAGTTCCGGACTGAGCTCCTACAATGAGCAGTTCTTC. Translated: CASSSGLSSYNEQFF.

This chain uses TRBV7-9 with TRBJ2-7; TRBD2 aligns across 12 bases. The CDR3 consists of 15 residues. Unmatched junction bases numbered 4, after V lost 2 bases and J lost 5 bases. CDR1 and CDR2 (germline): SEHNR, FQNEAQ (reference sequence). CDR3 sequence: CASSLLAGGYHEQYF. The CDR3 region has the DNA TGTGCCAGCAGCTTACTAGCGGGAGGGTACCACGAGCAGTACTTC.

The chain has TRBV5-1 and TRBJ2-5, with D maybe TRBD1 (6 bases). CDR3 length: 14 residues. The germline V gene has CDR1 SGHRS and CDR2 YFSETQ. Deletions cut 0 bases from V and 4 bases from J, with 10 bases between. The CDR3 sequence is CASSLDRAGETQYF. In DNA form, the CDR3 reads TGCGCCAGCAGCTTGGACAGGGCCGGAGAGACCCAGTACTTC.

The rearrangement joins TRBV7-2 to TRBJ2-7; D remains ambiguous. This CDR3 is 12 amino acids long. In germline, CDR1 is SGHTA, CDR2 FQGNSA. Deletions cut 5 bases from V and 0 bases from J, with 5 bases between. For the CDR3, the DNA is TGTGCCAGCAGCACGAGCTCCTACGAGCAGTACTTC. It yields the protein CASSTSSYEQYF.

The chain joins TRBV19 to TRBJ2-1; 10 bases map to TRBD2. Germline CDR1 LNHDA, CDR2 SQIVND (reference sequence). The CDR3 totals 16 residues. V lost 3 bases and J lost 7; bases outside the gene matches: 9. The CDR3 is CASSMRSAGGPNEQFF. Written as DNA, the CDR3 is TGTGCCAGTAGTATGCGGTCAGCGGGAGGGCCGAATGAGCAGTTCTTC.